This TCR beta chain was captured in a study of TIL therapy for anti-PD-1-resistant metastatic lung cancer. Findings and limits, study-wide: The cohort had more treatment-naive, never-smoker and oncogene-addicted patients than typical. Many TIL product clones were absent from baseline tumor, suggesting clonal contraction.

The immunoSEQ assay was v3. The protocol was immunoSEQ multiplex PCR, while the TCRdb copy is restricted to in-frame clones and leaves out a portion. The sample lists approximately 92,000 clones, about two thirds occurring once. The sample holds a few counts of this clone. Its cognate antigen is unknown. The V gene's germline CDR1 is MNHEY and CDR2 SVGAGI. V was trimmed by 5 bases and J by 5 bases, leaving 16 bases between them. The length of the CDR3 is 14 residues. Time point specified: pre-treatment sample, taken before nivolumab and TIL therapy. Tumor tissue came from excised metastases, mostly pleural nodules or supraclavicular lymph nodes.

The rearrangement uses TRBV6-5 and TRBJ2-7; D remains ambiguous. This TCR was recovered from a person aged 25-85 years with non-small cell lung cancer. The source material was tumor tissue, sampled at baseline. CDR3 in amino acids: CASSPRIQSNEQYF. CDR3 DNA sequence: TGTGCCAGCAGTCCCCGAATCCAGTCGAACGAGCAGTACTTC.